One and the same sample provided the 22 T cell receptor beta chains below, sequenced in a study of T-cell reconstitution after alpha-beta-depleted transplantation in children. This sample's TCRbeta library carried unique molecular identifier barcodes. TCRdb itself ran the PCR reads through MiXCR, one entry per CDR3 protein. The sample contains a few hundred thousand distinct CDR3 sequences, 10% to 15% of which appear only once. The starting material was PBMCs, obtained from the stem cell graft. These receptors were collected from a human donor who donated a stem cell graft to a child with Fanconi anemia.

CDR3 loop: CASSPSVSSFSGNTIYF. CDR3 DNA: TGTGCCAGTAGTCCAAGTGTTTCTTCGTTTTCTGGAAACACCATATATTTT. V gene TRBV19 combines with J gene TRBJ1-3; no reliable D call. The CDR3 runs 17 residues. The V gene lost 5 bases and the J gene lost 1 base, with 18 bases spanning the gap. Germline-derived CDR1 and CDR2 are LNHDA and SQIVND (reference sequence).

This clonotype was seen at least ten times. The rearrangement joins TRBV20-1 to TRBJ2-3; 7 bases align to TRBD2. The germline V gene has CDR1 DFQATT and CDR2 SNEGSKA (reference sequence). The CDR3 is 14 residues long. Trimming removed 3 bases from V and 1 base from J; junction bases left unmatched: 4. CDR3 sequence reads: CSASGLAGTDTQYF. CDR3 nucleotides: TGCAGTGCTAGTGGGCTAGCGGGCACAGATACGCAGTATTTT.

The genes are TRBV27 and TRBJ2-1; D not certain. CDR1 is MNHEY, CDR2 SMNVEV, per germline (reference sequence). The CDR3 has 14 amino acids. With 5 bases removed from V and 0 bases from J, the gap between germline ends came to 8 bases. CDR3 nucleotide sequence: TGTGCCAGCAGTCAGACGAGCTCCTACAATGAGCAGTTCTTC. Translation gives CASSQTSSYNEQFF.

This clonotype was observed at least ten times. The rearrangement uses TRBV11-2 and TRBJ1-3; D ambiguous. Trimming removed 1 base at V and 9 bases at J, with 19 bases between. Germline CDR1 reads SGHAT; CDR2 reads FQNNGV. This CDR3 contains 16 residues. DNA for the CDR3: TGTGCCAGCAGCTTAGGGACCGGACCGTTGGAAGGCACCATATATTTT. Residues: CASSLGTGPLEGTIYF. Variable domain in full (rest from reference TRBV11-2 and TRBJ1-3): EAGVAQSPRYKIIEKRQSVAFWCNPISGHATLYWYQQILGQGPKLLIQFQNNGVVDDSQLPKDRFSAERLKGVDSTLKIQPAKLEDSAVYLCASSLGTGPLEGTIYFGEGSWLTVV.

This clonotype showed up many times. The V call is TRBV4-3, the J call TRBJ1-2, with no clear D. The CDR3 runs 13 residues. In germline, CDR1 is LGHNA, CDR2 YSLEER. V was trimmed by 4 bases and J by 3 bases, leaving 9 bases between them. The CDR3 DNA reads TGCGCCAGCAGCCTCGACCCCTACTATGGCTACACCTTC. As protein: CASSLDPYYGYTF.

In this sample, this clonotype turned up a few times. This rearrangement joins TRBV10-3 to TRBJ1-3, with D possibly matching TRBD1 (5 bases). The CDR3 totals 12 residues. The V gene's germline CDR1 is ENHRY and CDR2 SYGVKD. With 8 bases removed from V and 1 base from J, the gap between germline ends came to 6 bases. CDR3: CAIGTSGNTIYF. Here the CDR3 DNA reads TGTGCCATCGGGACGTCTGGAAACACCATATATTTT.

In this sample, this clonotype turned up many times. The rearrangement links TRBV29-1 to TRBJ2-1; maybe TRBD2 (5 bases). Germline V gene sequence: CDR1 SQVTM, CDR2 ANQGSEA. The CDR3 runs to 13 residues. Trimming took off 8 bases at V and 6 bases at J, with 17 bases between the two ends. The CDR3 DNA follows: TGCAGCCTAGACTTGGACGGAGGCAATGAGCAGTTCTTC. Protein sequence: CSLDLDGGNEQFF.

A few counts support this clonotype. The chain has TRBV4-3 and TRBJ2-1; D is unclear. The germline V gene has CDR1 LGHNA and CDR2 YSLEER. Trimming pared 0 bases from V and 7 bases from J, leaving 10 bases between. The CDR3 is 14 amino acids. CDR3 residues: CASSQDASVNEQFF. CDR3 DNA sequence: TGCGCCAGCAGCCAAGATGCCAGTGTAAATGAGCAGTTCTTC.

This clonotype was detected many times. The chain recombines TRBV14 with TRBJ1-1; TRBD1 matches at 7 bases. The germline CDR1 and CDR2 sequences are SGHDN and FVKESK. There are 14 residues in the CDR3. The junction had 7 bases not matched to a gene; V was cut back by 5 bases and J by 4 bases. The CDR3 spells CASSSGGSGTEAFF. In DNA, the CDR3 is TGTGCCAGCAGCTCAGGGGGATCTGGCACTGAAGCTTTCTTT.

In regard to this clonotype: One end of the junction is discordant with germline, which a read error may explain. The genes are TRBV7-7 and TRBJ1-1; possible D gene TRBD1, 5 bases. The CDR3 length is 16 residues. The V gene's germline CDR1 is SSHAT and CDR2 FNYEAQ (reference sequence). As DNA, the CDR3 is TGTGCTAGCAGCCCCTATTCGGGGGAAGCGGACACTGAAGCTTTCTTT. Its protein is CASSPYSGEADTEAFF.

This clonotype was seen at least ten times. The J gene is TRBJ1-1, the V gene TRBV2; D is unclear. CDR3 length equals 13 residues. Trimming left V 4 bases short and J 4 bases short, with 10 bases between. Germline-derived CDR1 and CDR2 are SNHLY and FYNNEI. CDR3 sequence (DNA): TGTGCCAGCAGTGCTCGGGAGGCCACTGAAGCTTTCTTT. Translated: CASSAREATEAFF.

This sequence joins TRBV6-2 or TRBV6-3 and TRBJ2-1; no clear D gene. Looked up from germline, CDR1 is MNHEY and CDR2 is SVGEGT. The V end lost 0 bases, the J end lost 0 bases, and 9 bases lay between the germline ends. The CDR3 runs 16 residues. DNA of the CDR3: TGTGCCAGCAGTTACTCGGAAGCTGGCTCCTACAATGAGCAGTTCTTC. Translated, it gives CASSYSEAGSYNEQFF.

This clonotype has a count of ten or more. The chain carries TRBV12-3 or TRBV12-4 and TRBJ1-6, with 7 bases lining up with TRBD1. This CDR3 is 14 amino acids long. V shed 4 bases and J 8 bases; nucleotides not matched to a gene: 5. CDR3 nucleotides: TGTGCCAGCAGTTGGGGACAGAGAGATTCACCCCTCCACTTT. Translated, it gives CASSWGQRDSPLHF.

The gene calls are TRBV18 and TRBJ1-1, with no clear D. CDR3 size: 12 residues. With 2 bases removed from V and 7 bases from J, the gap between germline ends came to 8 bases. Per the germline V gene, CDR1 is KGHSH and CDR2 is LQKENI. The CDR3 region has the DNA TGTGCCAGCTCACCAAGGGCAGGTGAAGCTTTCTTT. Encoded protein: CASSPRAGEAFF.

The V and J genes are TRBV12-3 or TRBV12-4 and TRBJ2-7, with a tentative D call TRBD1 (6 bases). The CDR3 length is 14 residues. V lost 6 bases, J lost 4 bases, and 16 bases lay in between. CDR3 DNA: TGTGCCAGCAGCCGCCGGGACAAAACATACGAGCAGTACTTC. The encoded protein is CASSRRDKTYEQYF.

This clonotype appeared many times. CDR3 DNA sequence: TGTGCCAGCAGCTTAGGGCCCCCCTCTGGGGCCAACGTCCTGACTTTC. Protein: CASSLGPPSGANVLTF. The rearrangement links TRBV7-8 to TRBJ2-6; no reliable D call. The CDR3 is made up of 16 amino acids. CDR1 SGHVS and CDR2 FQNEAQ come from the germline V gene. Trimming took 1 base from V and 0 from J, leaving 7 bases between them.

The chain couples TRBV5-1 to TRBJ2-1; D is possibly TRBD1 or TRBD2 (5 bases each). Looked up from germline, CDR1 is SGHRS and CDR2 is YFSETQ. Between the trimmed V and J ends, which lost 1 base and 6 bases, there was a span of 14 bases. There are 15 residues in the CDR3. The CDR3 sequence is CASSLRDGGTNEQFF. The CDR3 bases are TGCGCCAGCAGCTTGAGGGACGGCGGCACCAATGAGCAGTTCTTC.

The chain recombines TRBV12-3 or TRBV12-4 with TRBJ2-2; a possible D gene is TRBD2 (6 bases). The CDR3 is 16 amino acids. V lost 3 bases and J lost 7, with 18 bases in between. CDR3 nucleotides: TGTGCCAGCAGTTTGATTTCGGCAGGGAGGAACGGGGAGCTGTTTTTT. Amino acid sequence: CASSLISAGRNGELFF.

V gene TRBV7-9 combines with J gene TRBJ2-1; 7 bases fit TRBD2. With 1 base clipped from V and 6 bases from J, the junction kept 6 bases outside the gene matches. From germline, CDR1 is SEHNR and CDR2 FQNEAQ (reference sequence). The CDR3 spans 15 residues. The CDR3 loop is CASSLGSGDCNEQFF. In DNA, the CDR3 is TGTGCCAGCAGCTTAGGGAGCGGGGACTGCAATGAGCAGTTCTTC.

This clonotype was seen at least ten times. The chain employs TRBV6-6 and TRBJ1-1; D is unclear. This CDR3 is built from 11 residues. Germline CDR1 and CDR2: MNHNY and SVGAGI (reference sequence). V gave up 6 bases and J gave up 4 bases, with 6 bases separating them. The CDR3 coding sequence is TGTGCCAGCAGAGGCGGCACTGAAGCTTTCTTT. The encoded protein is CASRGGTEAFF.

Concerning this clonotype: One end of the junction varies from germline; a read error may be responsible. This chain links TRBV12-3 or TRBV12-4 with TRBJ1-1, with 9 bases identical to TRBD1. The CDR3 contains 12 residues. The CDR3 bases are TGTGCCAGCAGTTTAGCCCCACAGGGGGCCATCTTT. As protein: CASSLAPQGAIF.

This clonotype has just a few counts. The rearrangement uses TRBV12-3 or TRBV12-4 and TRBJ2-3, with D hard to call. Trimming cost V 1 base and J 0 bases, with 11 bases left between them. The CDR3 length is 16 residues. This CDR3 is CASSLGQSPSTDTQYF. In DNA form, the CDR3 reads TGTGCCAGCAGTTTAGGGCAGAGCCCTAGCACAGATACGCAGTATTTT.